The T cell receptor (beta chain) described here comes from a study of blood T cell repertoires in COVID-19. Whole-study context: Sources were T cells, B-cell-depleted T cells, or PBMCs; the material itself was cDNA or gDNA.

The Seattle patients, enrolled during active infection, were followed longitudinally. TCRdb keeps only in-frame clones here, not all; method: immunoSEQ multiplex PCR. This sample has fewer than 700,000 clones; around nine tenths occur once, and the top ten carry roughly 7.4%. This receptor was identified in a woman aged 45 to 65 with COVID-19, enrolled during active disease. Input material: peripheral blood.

DNA for the CDR3: TGTGCCAGCAGACGACAGGGAGGTCTTGAGCAGTACTTC. It encodes CASRRQGGLEQYF. The chain employs TRBV12-3 or TRBV12-4 and TRBJ2-7, with a tentative D call TRBD1 (7 bases). This CDR3 has 13 residues. Trimming removed 6 bases from V and 7 bases from J, with 16 bases in between.